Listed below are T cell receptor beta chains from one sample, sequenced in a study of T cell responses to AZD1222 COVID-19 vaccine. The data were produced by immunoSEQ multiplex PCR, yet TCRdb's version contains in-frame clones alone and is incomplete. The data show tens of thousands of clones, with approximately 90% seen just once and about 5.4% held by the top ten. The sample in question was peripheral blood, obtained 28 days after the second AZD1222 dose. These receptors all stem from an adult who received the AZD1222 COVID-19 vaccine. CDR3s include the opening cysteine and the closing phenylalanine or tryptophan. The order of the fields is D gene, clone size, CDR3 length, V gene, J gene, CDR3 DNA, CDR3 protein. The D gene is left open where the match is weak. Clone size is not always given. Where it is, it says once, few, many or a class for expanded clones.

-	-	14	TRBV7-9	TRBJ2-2	TGTGCCAGCAGCTTTCTTGGTGCGTCCGGGGAGCTGTTTTTT	CASSFLGASGELFF
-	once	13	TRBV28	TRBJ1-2	TGTGCCAGCAGTTTTAATTCGGGGTCAGGGTTCCACTTC	CASSFNSGSGFHF
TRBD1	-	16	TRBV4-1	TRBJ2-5	TGCGCCAGCAGCCATCCCGGGACAGGGGGCAGTGGGACCCAGTACTTC	CASSHPGTGGSGTQYF
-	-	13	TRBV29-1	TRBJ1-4	TGCAGCGTTGAAGACAGGGCTCGGGAAAAACTGTTTTTT	CSVEDRAREKLFF
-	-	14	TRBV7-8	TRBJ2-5	TGTGCCAGCAGCTTAAGGGGAGGTAGGGAGACCCAGTACTTC	CASSLRGGRETQYF
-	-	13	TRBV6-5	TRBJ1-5	TGTGCCAGCAGTACACTTAGCAATCAGCCCCAGCATTTT	CASSTLSNQPQHF
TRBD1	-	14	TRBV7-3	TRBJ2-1	TGTGCCAGCAGCTCCACAGGGGCGAGGTATGAGCAGTTCTTC	CASSSTGARYEQFF
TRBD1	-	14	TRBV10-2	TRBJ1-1	TGCGCCAGCAGTCCGACAGGGGTGAACACTGAAGCTTTCTTT	CASSPTGVNTEAFF
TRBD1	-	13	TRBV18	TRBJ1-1	TGTGCCAGCTCACCACAAGGGGACAGGGGTGCTTTCTTT	CASSPQGDRGAFF
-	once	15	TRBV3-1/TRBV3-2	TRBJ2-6	TGTGCCAGCAGCCAGGACCCCTCTGGGGCCAACGTCCTGACTTTC	CASSQDPSGANVLTF